Following are 12 T cell receptor beta chains from one sample sequenced in a study of beta chain features in type 1 diabetes. Study-level results: TCRB CDR3s were moderately but significantly shorter in Type 1 diabetes patients in all four CD4+ subsets.

All of the isolated RNA was reverse transcribed, so expressed TCRB transcripts were sequenced. Sequencing used immunoSEQ multiplex PCR; TCRdb keeps in-frame clones, though not all of them. Here the sample spans more than 250,000 clones, around 21% being singletons. Antigens of these TCRs are unknown. Input material: naive CD4+ T cells from blood. The receptors derive from a middle-aged woman with type 1 diabetes.

CDR3 nucleotides: TGCGCCAGCAGCCGGCGGGGGCAGCGGGACGAGCAGTACTTC. Protein product: CASSRRGQRDEQYF. V usage is TRBV5-1 and J usage is TRBJ2-7, with D tentatively TRBD2 (7 bases). The V gene's germline CDR1 is SGHRS and CDR2 YFSETQ. The germline V and J ends were trimmed by 4 bases and 5 bases, with 16 bases remaining between them. The CDR3 sequence is 14 residues long.

This clone turned up a few times. The gene calls are TRBV7-2 and TRBJ2-1; the D gene is possibly TRBD1 (6 bases). Trimming removed 1 base at V and 2 bases at J, with 6 bases between. The CDR3 is 14 residues long. The germline CDR1 and CDR2 sequences are SGHTA and FQGNSA. The CDR3 reads CASSLGTAYNEQFF. CDR3 coding DNA: TGTGCCAGCAGCTTAGGGACAGCCTACAATGAGCAGTTCTTC.

This clone has only a few counts. The sample contains more than one DNA sequence encoding this CDR3. This sequence joins TRBV4-1 and TRBJ2-7; 8 nucleotides align to TRBD1. The CDR3 spans 15 residues. Germline V CDR1 and CDR2: MGHRA, YSYEKL. J lost 0 bases, V lost 1 base, and 2 bases had no gene match. Here the CDR3 DNA reads TGCGCCAGCAGCCAAGGACAGGGGCCCTCCTACGAGCAGTACTTC. Encoded protein: CASSQGQGPSYEQYF.

There are a few counts of this clone. The J gene is TRBJ1-1, the V gene TRBV30; tentative D call: TRBD1 (5 bases). This CDR3 comprises 13 residues. Trimming removed 0 bases at V and 4 bases at J, with 9 bases between. CDR1 is GTSNPN, CDR2 SVGIG, per germline (reference sequence). The CDR3 here is CAWSVGGGTEAFF. The CDR3 nucleotides are TGTGCCTGGAGTGTAGGCGGGGGCACTGAAGCTTTCTTT. Based on the CDR3 plus reference TRBV30 and TRBJ1-1, the full variable domain is SQTIHQWPATLVQPVGSPLSLECTVEGTSNPNLYWYRQAAGRGLQLLFYSVGIGQISSEVPQNLSASRPQDRQFILSSKKLLLSDSGFYLCAWSVGGGTEAFFGQGTRLTVV.

The rearrangement links TRBV20-1 to TRBJ1-2, with 7 bases aligning to TRBD1. Germline V gene lookup returns CDR1 DFQATT and CDR2 SNEGSKA (reference sequence). J lost 8 bases, V lost 8 bases, and 8 bases had no gene match. The CDR3 is made up of 11 amino acids. CDR3 in amino acids: CSHWNRGGYTF. CDR3 DNA sequence: TGCAGTCATTGGAACAGGGGCGGCTACACCTTC.

Only a few counts were recorded for this clone. J is TRBJ2-7 and V is TRBV28; 10 bases line up with TRBD1. CDR1 is MDHEN, CDR2 SYDVKM, per germline. CDR3 length: 16 amino acids. Trimming took 4 bases from V and 2 from J; bases not matched to a gene: 8. The CDR3 coding sequence is TGTGCCAGCAGTTCCCCGGGACAGGGGAATCCCTACGAGCAGTACTTC. It is translated as CASSSPGQGNPYEQYF.

This clone was counted between two and nine times. The rearrangement links TRBV18 to TRBJ2-1; 9 positions agree with TRBD2. CDR1 is KGHSH, CDR2 LQKENI, per germline. The CDR3 is made up of 14 amino acids. V lost 2 bases and J lost 6; bases outside the gene matches: 2. The CDR3 here is CASSPGTSLNEQFF. CDR3 sequence (DNA): TGTGCCAGCTCACCAGGGACTAGCCTCAATGAGCAGTTCTTC.

This chain uses TRBV4-1 with TRBJ1-1; D is uncertain. The V end lost 4 bases, the J end lost 8 bases, and 20 bases lay between the germline ends. CDR1 is MGHRA, CDR2 YSYEKL, per germline. The CDR3 is 15 residues long. CDR3 coding DNA: TGCGCCAGCAGCCCCGGCCGGGTAAATCGGGAAGAAGCTTTCTTT. Its translation is CASSPGRVNREEAFF.

Only a few counts were recorded for this clone. The genes are TRBV30 and TRBJ2-1, with TRBD2 matching over 8 bases. Germline CDR1 and CDR2: GTSNPN and SVGIG (reference sequence). The CDR3 spans 15 residues. The chain's CDR3 is CALSFGAGDYNEQFF. CDR3 DNA: TGTGCGTTATCTTTCGGAGCGGGAGACTACAATGAGCAGTTCTTC.

This clone was seen only a few times. The gene calls are TRBV28 and TRBJ2-1; D perhaps matches TRBD2 (6 bases). Germline V CDR1 and CDR2: MDHEN, SYDVKM. The V end was cut by 7 bases, the J end by 2 bases, with 18 bases between. This CDR3 region has 16 residues. This CDR3 is CASTAKTSLAYNEQFF. Written as DNA, the CDR3 is TGTGCCAGCACCGCAAAGACTAGTTTGGCCTACAATGAGCAGTTCTTC.

The V and J genes are TRBV18 and TRBJ1-2, with 8 positions matching TRBD1. Germline-derived CDR1 and CDR2 are KGHSH and LQKENI. V gave up 3 bases and J gave up 6 bases; unmatched junction bases: 6. The CDR3 consists of 14 residues. The CDR3 protein is CASSPQQGGNGYTF. The CDR3 region has the DNA TGTGCCAGCTCACCTCAACAGGGGGGGAATGGCTACACCTTC.

This clone was seen once. The J gene is TRBJ2-5, the V gene TRBV5-1, with 8 positions matching TRBD2. Germline values: CDR1 SGHRS, CDR2 YFSETQ. With V trimmed by 3 bases and J by 2 bases, 6 bases remained unmatched. The CDR3 contains 15 residues. The CDR3 DNA is TGCGCCAGCAGCTCCGGGACTAGGGCTCAAGAGACCCAGTACTTC. This sequence encodes CASSSGTRAQETQYF.